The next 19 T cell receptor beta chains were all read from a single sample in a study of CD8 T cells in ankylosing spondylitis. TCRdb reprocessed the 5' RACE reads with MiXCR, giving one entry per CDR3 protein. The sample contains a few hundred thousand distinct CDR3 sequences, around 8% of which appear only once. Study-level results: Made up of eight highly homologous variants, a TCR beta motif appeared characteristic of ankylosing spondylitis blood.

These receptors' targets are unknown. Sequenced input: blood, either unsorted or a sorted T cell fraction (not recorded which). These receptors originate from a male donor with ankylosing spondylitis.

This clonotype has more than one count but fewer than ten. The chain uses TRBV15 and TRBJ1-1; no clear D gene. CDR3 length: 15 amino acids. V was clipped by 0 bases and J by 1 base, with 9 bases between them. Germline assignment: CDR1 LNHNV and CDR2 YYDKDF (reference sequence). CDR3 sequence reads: CATSREPEGNTEAFF. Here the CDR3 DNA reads TGTGCCACCAGCAGAGAGCCGGAGGGGAACACTGAAGCTTTCTTT.

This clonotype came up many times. The CDR3 loop reads CASSLEPIGNGNTIYF. The CDR3 DNA reads TGTGCCAGCAGCTTAGAACCGATTGGAAACGGAAACACCATATATTTT. The chain joins TRBV7-6 to TRBJ1-3, with D uncertain. Germline V gene lookup returns CDR1 SGHVS and CDR2 FNYEAQ. V lost 1 base and J 4 bases, leaving 14 bases between the germline ends. This CDR3 region has 16 residues.

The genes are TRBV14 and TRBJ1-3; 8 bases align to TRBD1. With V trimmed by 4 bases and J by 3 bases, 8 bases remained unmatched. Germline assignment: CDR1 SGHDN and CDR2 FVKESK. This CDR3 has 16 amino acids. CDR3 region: CASSPGQGAIGNTIYF. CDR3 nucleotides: TGTGCCAGCAGCCCAGGACAGGGTGCGATTGGAAACACCATATATTTT.

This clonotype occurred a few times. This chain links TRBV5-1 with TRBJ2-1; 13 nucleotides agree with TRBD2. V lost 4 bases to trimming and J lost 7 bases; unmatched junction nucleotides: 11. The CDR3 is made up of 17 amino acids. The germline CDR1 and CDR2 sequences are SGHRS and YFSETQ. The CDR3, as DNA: TGCGCCAGCAGCCCTAGGACTAGCGGGAGAGTGGGAAATGAGCAGTTCTTC. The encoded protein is CASSPRTSGRVGNEQFF. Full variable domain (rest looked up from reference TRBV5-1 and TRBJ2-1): KAGVTQTPRYLIKTRGQQVTLSCSPISGHRSVSWYQQTPGQGLQFLFEYFSETQRNKGNFPGRFSGRQFSNSRSEMNVSTLELGDSALYLCASSPRTSGRVGNEQFFGPGTRLTVL.

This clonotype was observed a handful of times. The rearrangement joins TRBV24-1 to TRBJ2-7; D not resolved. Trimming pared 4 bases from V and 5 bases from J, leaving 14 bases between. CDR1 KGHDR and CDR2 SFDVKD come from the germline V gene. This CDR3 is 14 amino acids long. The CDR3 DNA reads TGTGCCACCAGTGACCCCGCAGGAAGGGACGAGCAGTACTTC. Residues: CATSDPAGRDEQYF.

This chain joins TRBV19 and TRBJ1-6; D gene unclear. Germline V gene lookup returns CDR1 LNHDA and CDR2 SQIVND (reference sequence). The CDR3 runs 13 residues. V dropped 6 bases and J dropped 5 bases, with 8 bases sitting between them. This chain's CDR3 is CASSGRNNSPLHF. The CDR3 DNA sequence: TGTGCCAGTAGCGGACGGAATAATTCACCCCTCCACTTT.

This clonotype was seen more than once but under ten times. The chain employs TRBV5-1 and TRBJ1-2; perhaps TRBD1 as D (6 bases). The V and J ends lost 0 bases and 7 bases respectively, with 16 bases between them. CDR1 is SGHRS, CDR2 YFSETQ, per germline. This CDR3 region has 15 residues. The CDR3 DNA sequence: TGCGCCAGCAGCTTGGAACCCACAGGGAAGGTTGGCTACACCTTC. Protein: CASSLEPTGKVGYTF.

The CDR3 DNA sequence: TGTGCCAGCAGCTTAGCGCTCTCCAGAGACAGGGGAATTGGTAATCAGCCCCAGCATTTT. Encoded protein: CASSLALSRDRGIGNQPQHF. This chain links TRBV11-1 with TRBJ1-5; 8 nucleotides line up with TRBD1. The CDR3 is 20 amino acids. Trimming cost V 0 bases and J 4 bases; bases outside gene matches: 17. Germline CDR1 SGHAT, CDR2 FQDESV (reference sequence).

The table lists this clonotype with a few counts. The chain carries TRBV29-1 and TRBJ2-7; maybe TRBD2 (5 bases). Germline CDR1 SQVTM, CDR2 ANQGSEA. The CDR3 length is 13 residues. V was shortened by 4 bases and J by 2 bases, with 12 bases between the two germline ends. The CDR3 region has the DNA TGCAGCGTTGCGGCGGGTCTAGCCTACGAGCAGTACTTC. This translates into CSVAAGLAYEQYF.

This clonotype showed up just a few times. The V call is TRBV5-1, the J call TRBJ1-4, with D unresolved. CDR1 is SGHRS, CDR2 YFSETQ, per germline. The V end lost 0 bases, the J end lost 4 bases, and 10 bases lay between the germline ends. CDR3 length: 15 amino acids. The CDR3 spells CASSLVGESNEKLFF. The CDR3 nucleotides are TGCGCCAGCAGCTTGGTTGGGGAGAGTAATGAAAAACTGTTTTTT.

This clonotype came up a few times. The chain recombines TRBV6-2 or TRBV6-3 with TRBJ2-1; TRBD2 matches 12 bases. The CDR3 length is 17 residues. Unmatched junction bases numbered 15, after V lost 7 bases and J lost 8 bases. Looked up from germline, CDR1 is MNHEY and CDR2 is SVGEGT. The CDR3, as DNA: TGTGCCAGCACCCTGGCGACTAGCGGGAGTTTTGTCGATGAGCAGTTCTTC. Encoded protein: CASTLATSGSFVDEQFF.

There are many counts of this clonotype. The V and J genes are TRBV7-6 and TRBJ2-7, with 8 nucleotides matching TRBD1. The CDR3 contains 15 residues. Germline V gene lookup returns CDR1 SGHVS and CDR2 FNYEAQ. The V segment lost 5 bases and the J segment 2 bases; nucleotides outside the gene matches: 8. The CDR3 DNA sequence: TGTGCCAGCAGCGAGACAGGGGTTGGGGCCTACGAGCAGTACTTC. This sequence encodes CASSETGVGAYEQYF.

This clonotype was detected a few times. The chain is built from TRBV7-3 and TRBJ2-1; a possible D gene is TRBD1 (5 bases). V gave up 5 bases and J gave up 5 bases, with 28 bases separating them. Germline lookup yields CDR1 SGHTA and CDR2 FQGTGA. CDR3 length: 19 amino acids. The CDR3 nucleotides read TGTGCCAGCAGCCCCTCTCCAGCAGGGCACACGAATCCAAACAATGAGCAGTTCTTC. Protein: CASSPSPAGHTNPNNEQFF.

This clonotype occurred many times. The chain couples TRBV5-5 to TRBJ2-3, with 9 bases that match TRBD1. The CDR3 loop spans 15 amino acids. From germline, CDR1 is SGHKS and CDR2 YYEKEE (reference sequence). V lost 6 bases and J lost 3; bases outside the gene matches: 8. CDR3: CASNGQGLRTDTQYF. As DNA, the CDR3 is TGTGCCAGCAACGGACAGGGGTTGAGAACAGATACGCAGTATTTT.

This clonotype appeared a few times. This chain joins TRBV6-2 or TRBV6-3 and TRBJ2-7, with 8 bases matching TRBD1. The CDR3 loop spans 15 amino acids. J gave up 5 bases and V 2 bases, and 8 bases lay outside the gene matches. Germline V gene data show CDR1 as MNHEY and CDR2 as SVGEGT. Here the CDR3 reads CASSYRQGARNEQYF. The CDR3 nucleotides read TGTGCCAGCAGTTACCGGCAGGGGGCTCGAAACGAGCAGTACTTC.

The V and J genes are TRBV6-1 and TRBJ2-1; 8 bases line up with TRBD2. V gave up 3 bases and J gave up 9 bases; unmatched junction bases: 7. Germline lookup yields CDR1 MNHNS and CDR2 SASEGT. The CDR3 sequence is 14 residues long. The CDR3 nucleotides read TGTGCCAGCAGTGATCAAGCGGGAGTGGGTGAGCAGTTCTTC. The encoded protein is CASSDQAGVGEQFF.

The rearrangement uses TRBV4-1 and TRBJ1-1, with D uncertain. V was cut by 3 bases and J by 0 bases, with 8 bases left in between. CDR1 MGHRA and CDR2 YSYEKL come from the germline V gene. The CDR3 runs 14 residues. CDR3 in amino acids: CASSHGSMNTEAFF. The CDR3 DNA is TGCGCCAGCAGCCACGGTAGCATGAACACTGAAGCTTTCTTT.

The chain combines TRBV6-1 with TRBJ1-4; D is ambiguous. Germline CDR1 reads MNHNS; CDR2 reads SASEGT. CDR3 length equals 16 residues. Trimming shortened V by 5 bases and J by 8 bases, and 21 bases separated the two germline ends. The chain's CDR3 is CASSQEGPSLSEKLFF. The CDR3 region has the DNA TGTGCCAGCAGTCAGGAGGGTCCTTCATTGTCCGAAAAACTGTTTTTT.

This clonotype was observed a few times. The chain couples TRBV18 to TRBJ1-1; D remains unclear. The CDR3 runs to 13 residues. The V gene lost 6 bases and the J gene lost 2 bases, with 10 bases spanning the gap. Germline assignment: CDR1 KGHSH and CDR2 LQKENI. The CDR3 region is CASSELENTEAFF. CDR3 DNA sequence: TGTGCCAGCTCGGAACTCGAAAACACTGAAGCTTTCTTT.